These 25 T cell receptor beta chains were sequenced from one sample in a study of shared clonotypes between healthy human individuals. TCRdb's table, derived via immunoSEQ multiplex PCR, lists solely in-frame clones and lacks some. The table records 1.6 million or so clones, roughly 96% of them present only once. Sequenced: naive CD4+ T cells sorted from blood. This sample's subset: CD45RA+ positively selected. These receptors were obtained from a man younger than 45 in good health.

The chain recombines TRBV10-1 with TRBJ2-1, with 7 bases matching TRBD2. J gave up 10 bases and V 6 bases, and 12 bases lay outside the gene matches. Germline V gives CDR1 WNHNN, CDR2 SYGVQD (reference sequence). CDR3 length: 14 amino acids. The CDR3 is CASSQSGTIGEQFF. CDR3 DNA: TGCGCCAGCAGCCAATCCGGGACTATAGGGGAGCAGTTCTTC.

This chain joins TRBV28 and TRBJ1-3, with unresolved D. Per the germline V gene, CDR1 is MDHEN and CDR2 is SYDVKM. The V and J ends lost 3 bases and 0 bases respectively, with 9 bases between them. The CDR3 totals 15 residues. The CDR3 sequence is CASSFGVNSGNTIYF. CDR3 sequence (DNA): TGTGCCAGCAGTTTCGGAGTAAACTCTGGAAACACCATATATTTT.

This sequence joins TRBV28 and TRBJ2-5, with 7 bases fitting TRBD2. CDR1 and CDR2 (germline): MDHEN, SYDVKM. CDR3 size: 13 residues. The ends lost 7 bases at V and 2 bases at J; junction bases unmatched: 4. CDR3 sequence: CASTRGLQETQYF. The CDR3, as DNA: TGTGCCAGCACGCGGGGACTACAAGAGACCCAGTACTTC.

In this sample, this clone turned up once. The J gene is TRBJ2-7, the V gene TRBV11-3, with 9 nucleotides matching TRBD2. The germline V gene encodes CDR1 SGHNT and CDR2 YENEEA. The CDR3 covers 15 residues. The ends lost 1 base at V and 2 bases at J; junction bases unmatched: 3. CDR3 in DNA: TGTGCCAGCAGCTTAGGACTAGCGGCTACCTACGAGCAGTACTTC. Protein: CASSLGLAATYEQYF.

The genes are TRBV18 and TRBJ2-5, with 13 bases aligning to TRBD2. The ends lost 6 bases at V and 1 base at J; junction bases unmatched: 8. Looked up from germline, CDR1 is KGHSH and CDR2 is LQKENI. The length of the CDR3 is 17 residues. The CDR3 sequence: CASSPRLAGGLQETQYF. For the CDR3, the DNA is TGTGCCAGCTCCCCCAGACTAGCGGGAGGTCTCCAAGAGACCCAGTACTTC.

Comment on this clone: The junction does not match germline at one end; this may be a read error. The DNA for the CDR3 is TGCGCCAGCAGCCAAGAATCGGAGTTCGGGAGCGTGCACTTC. Protein product: CASSQESEFGSVHF. The chain joins TRBV4-1 to TRBJ2-7; the D gene is possibly TRBD2 (6 bases). CDR1 MGHRA and CDR2 YSYEKL come from the germline V gene. The CDR3 has 14 residues.

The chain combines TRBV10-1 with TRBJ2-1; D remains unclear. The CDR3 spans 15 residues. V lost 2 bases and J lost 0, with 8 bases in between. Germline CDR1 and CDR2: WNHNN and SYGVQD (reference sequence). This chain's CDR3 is CASSEDTNSYNEQFF. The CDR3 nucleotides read TGCGCCAGCAGTGAGGACACGAACTCCTACAATGAGCAGTTCTTC.

CDR3 in amino acids: CASSLYSGRARFRQYF. The CDR3 bases are TGCGCCAGCAGCCTTTATAGCGGGAGGGCCAGGTTTCGGCAGTACTTC. The rearrangement uses TRBV5-1 and TRBJ2-7; 11 nucleotides align to TRBD2. Losses at the gene ends were 4 bases for V and 9 bases for J; bases not matched to a gene: 15. Germline CDR1 is SGHRS and CDR2 is YFSETQ. This CDR3 region has 16 residues.

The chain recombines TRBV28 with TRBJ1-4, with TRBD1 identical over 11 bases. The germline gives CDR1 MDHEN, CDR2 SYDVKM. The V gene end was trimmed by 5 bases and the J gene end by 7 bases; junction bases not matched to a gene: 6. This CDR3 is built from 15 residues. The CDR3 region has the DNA TGTGCCAGCAGTCCCAGGACAGGGGGCTCTGAAAAACTGTTTTTT. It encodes CASSPRTGGSEKLFF.

CDR3 sequence reads: CASSLRRPGQANEKLFF. CDR3 nucleotides: TGTGCCAGCAGCTTACGCCGACCCGGGCAGGCGAATGAAAAACTGTTTTTT. V gene TRBV11-2 combines with J gene TRBJ1-4; D is unresolved. Trimming removed 2 bases from V and 5 bases from J, with 18 bases in between. Looked up from germline, CDR1 is SGHAT and CDR2 is FQNNGV. The CDR3 is 17 amino acids.

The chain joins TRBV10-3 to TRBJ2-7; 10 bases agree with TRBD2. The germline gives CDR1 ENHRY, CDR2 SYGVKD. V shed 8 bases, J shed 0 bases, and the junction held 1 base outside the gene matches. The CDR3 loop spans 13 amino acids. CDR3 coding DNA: TGTGCCATCGCTAGCGGGAGCTCCTACGAGCAGTACTTC. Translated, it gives CAIASGSSYEQYF.

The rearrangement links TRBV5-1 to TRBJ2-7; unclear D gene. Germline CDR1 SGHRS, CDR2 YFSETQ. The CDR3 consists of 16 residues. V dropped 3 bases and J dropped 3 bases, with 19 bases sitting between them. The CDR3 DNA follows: TGCGCCAGCAGCTCAACAAGCACGGCTGGAGACTACGAGCAGTACTTC. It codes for CASSSTSTAGDYEQYF.

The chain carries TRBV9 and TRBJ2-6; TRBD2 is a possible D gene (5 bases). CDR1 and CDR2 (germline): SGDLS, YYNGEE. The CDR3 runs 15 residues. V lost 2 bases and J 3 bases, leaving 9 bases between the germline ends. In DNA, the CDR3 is TGTGCCAGCAGCGTTCGGGGTGGTGGGGCCAACGTCCTGACTTTC. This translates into CASSVRGGGANVLTF.

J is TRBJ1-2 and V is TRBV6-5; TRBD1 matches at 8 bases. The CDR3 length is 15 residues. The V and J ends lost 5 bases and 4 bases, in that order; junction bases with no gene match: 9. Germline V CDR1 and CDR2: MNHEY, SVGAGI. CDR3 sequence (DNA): TGTGCCAGCAGTATGACGGGACAGGTCTCCTATGGCTACACCTTC. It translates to CASSMTGQVSYGYTF.

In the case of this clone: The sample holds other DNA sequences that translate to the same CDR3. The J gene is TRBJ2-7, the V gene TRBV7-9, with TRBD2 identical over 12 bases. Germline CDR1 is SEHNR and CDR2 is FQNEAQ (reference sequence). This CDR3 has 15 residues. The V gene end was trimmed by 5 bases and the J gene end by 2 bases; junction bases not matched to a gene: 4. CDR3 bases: TGTGCCAGCAGCCCGCGGACTAGCGGGACCTACGAGCAGTACTTC. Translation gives CASSPRTSGTYEQYF.

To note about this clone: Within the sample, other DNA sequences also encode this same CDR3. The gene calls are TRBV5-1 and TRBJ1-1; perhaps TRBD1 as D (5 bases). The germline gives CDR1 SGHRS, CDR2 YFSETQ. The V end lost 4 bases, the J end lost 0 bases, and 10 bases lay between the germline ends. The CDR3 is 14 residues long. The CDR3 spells CASSLRGMNTEAFF. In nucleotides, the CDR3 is TGCGCCAGCAGCCTCCGGGGCATGAACACTGAAGCTTTCTTT.

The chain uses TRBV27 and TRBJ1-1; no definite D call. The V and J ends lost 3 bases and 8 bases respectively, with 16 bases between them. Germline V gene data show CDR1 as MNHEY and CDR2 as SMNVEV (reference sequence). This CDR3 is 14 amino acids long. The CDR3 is CASSFLRDRGEAFF. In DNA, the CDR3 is TGTGCCAGCAGTTTTTTACGGGATCGCGGGGAAGCTTTCTTT.

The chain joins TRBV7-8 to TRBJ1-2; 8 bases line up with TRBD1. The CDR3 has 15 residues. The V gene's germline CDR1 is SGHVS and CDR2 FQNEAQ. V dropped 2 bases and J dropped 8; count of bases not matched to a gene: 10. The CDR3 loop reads CASSLYQGAREGYTF. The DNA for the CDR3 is TGTGCCAGCAGCTTATATCAGGGGGCGCGAGAAGGCTACACCTTC. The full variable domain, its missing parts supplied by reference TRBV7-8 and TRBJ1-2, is GAGVSQSPRYKVAKRGQDVALRCDPISGHVSLFWYQQALGQGPEFLTYFQNEAQLDKSGLPSDRFFAERPEGSVSTLKIQRTQQEDSAVYLCASSLYQGAREGYTFGSGTRLTVV.

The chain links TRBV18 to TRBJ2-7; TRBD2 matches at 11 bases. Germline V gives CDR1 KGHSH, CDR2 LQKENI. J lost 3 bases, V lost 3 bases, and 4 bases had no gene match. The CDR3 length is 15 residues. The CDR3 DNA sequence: TGTGCCAGCTCACCCACTAGCGGGAGTCTCTACGAGCAGTACTTC. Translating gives CASSPTSGSLYEQYF.

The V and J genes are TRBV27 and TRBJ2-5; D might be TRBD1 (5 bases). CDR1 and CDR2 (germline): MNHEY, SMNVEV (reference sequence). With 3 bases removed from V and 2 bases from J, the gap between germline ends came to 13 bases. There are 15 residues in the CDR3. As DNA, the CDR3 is TGTGCCAGCAGTTTTGACAGTAGAACTCAAGAGACCCAGTACTTC. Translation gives CASSFDSRTQETQYF.

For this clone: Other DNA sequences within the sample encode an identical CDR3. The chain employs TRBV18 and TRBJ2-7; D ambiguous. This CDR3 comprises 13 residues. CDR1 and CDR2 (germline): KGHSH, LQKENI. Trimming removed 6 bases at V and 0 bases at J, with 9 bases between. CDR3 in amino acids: CASSPGISYEQYF. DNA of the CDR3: TGTGCCAGCTCTCCGGGTATCTCCTACGAGCAGTACTTC.

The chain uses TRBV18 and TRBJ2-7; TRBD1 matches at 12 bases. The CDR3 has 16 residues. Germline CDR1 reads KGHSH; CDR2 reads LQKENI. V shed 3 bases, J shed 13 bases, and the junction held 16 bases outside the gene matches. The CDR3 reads CASSPGQGAQISSIYF. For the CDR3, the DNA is TGTGCCAGCTCACCGGGACAGGGGGCGCAGATTTCCTCCATTTACTTC.

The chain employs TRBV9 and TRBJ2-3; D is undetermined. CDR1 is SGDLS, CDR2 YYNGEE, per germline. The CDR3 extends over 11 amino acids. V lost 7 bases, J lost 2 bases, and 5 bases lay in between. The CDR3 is CASGYTDTQYF. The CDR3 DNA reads TGTGCCAGCGGATACACAGATACGCAGTATTTT.

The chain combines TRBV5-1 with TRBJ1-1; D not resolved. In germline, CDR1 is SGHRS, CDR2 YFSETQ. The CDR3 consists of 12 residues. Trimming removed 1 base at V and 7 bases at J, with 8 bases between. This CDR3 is CASSLLGGEAFF. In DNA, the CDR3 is TGCGCCAGCAGCTTGTTGGGCGGTGAAGCTTTCTTT.

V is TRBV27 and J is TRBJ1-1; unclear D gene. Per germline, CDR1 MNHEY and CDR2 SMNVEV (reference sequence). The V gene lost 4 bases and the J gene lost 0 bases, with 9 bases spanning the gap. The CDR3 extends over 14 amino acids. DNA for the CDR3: TGTGCCAGCAGTTACACAGCACTGAACACTGAAGCTTTCTTT. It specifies CASSYTALNTEAFF.